Listed here are 23 T cell receptor beta chains from one sample, sequenced in a study of T-cell reconstitution after alpha-beta-depleted transplantation in children. Unique molecular identifiers were incorporated during preparation of the TCRbeta library. Each CDR3 protein is one row after TCRdb ran MiXCR on the PCR reads. This sample has approximately 88,000 distinct CDR3 sequences, with over 9% found just once. Sequences were derived from PBMCs from the stem cell graft donor, sampled from the stem cell graft. The receptors come from a human donor who donated a stem cell graft to a child with inherited bone marrow failure.

This clonotype was recorded at least ten times. V gene TRBV5-1 combines with J gene TRBJ2-7, with TRBD1 matching 9 bases. This CDR3 has 13 amino acids. CDR1 SGHRS and CDR2 YFSETQ come from the germline V gene. The ends lost 4 bases at V and 5 bases at J; junction bases unmatched: 4. The CDR3 is CASSGTGYDEQYF. The CDR3 DNA is TGCGCCAGCAGCGGGACAGGGTATGACGAGCAGTACTTC.

This clonotype was observed many times. This chain connects TRBV6-1 to TRBJ2-6, with 8 positions matching TRBD1. The trim removed 4 bases at V and 4 bases at J, leaving 6 bases unmatched. The CDR3 sequence is 16 residues long. Germline loops: CDR1 MNHNS, CDR2 SASEGT. CDR3 sequence reads: CASSAGQGAGANVLTF. CDR3 bases: TGTGCCAGCAGTGCCGGACAGGGAGCCGGGGCCAACGTCCTGACTTTC.

This clonotype was observed a handful of times. V and J are TRBV9 and TRBJ2-5, with D perhaps matching TRBD1 (5 bases). The CDR3 has 14 residues. Trimming took 0 bases from V and 4 from J, leaving 10 bases between them. CDR1 SGDLS and CDR2 YYNGEE come from the germline V gene. For the CDR3, the DNA is TGTGCCAGCAGCGTAGCCCAAAGGGGAGAGACCCAGTACTTC. As protein: CASSVAQRGETQYF.

This rearrangement joins TRBV25-1 to TRBJ2-1; 10 bases line up with TRBD2. V lost 4 bases to trimming and J lost 9 bases; unmatched junction nucleotides: 12. The CDR3 extends over 16 amino acids. Germline CDR1 reads MGHDK; CDR2 reads SYGVNS. Here the CDR3 reads CASSAKPSGGRGEQFF. Here the CDR3 DNA reads TGTGCCAGCAGTGCAAAACCTAGCGGGGGCCGGGGTGAGCAGTTCTTC.

This clonotype was detected ten times or more. This chain connects TRBV7-8 to TRBJ2-7; 7 positions agree with TRBD1. The CDR3 is made up of 15 amino acids. The J segment lost 0 bases and the V segment lost 7 bases, leaving 9 bases of the junction unmatched. Germline-derived CDR1 and CDR2 are SGHVS and FQNEAQ. The CDR3 DNA sequence: TGTGCCAGCACAAAACACAGGGGACCCTCCTACGAGCAGTACTTC. Its translation: CASTKHRGPSYEQYF.

This clonotype came up many times. The genes are TRBV20-1 and TRBJ2-3, with 10 nucleotides matching TRBD2. Germline CDR1 DFQATT, CDR2 SNEGSKA (reference sequence). This CDR3 is built from 15 residues. V was clipped by 3 bases and J by 1 base; unmatched bases: 4. CDR3: CSASGLAGGTDTQYF. Written as DNA, the CDR3 is TGCAGTGCTAGTGGGCTAGCGGGAGGCACAGATACGCAGTATTTT.

The table lists this clonotype with a count of one. This chain joins TRBV5-4 and TRBJ2-5; no firm D call. Germline loops: CDR1 SGHNT, CDR2 YYREEE (reference sequence). There are 14 residues in the CDR3. V was pared by 1 base and J by 9 bases, with 16 bases between. For the CDR3, the DNA is TGTGCCAGCAGCTTGCCGGAGCTCGATCCGGCCCAGTACTTC. Its translation: CASSLPELDPAQYF.

This clonotype came up many times. J is TRBJ2-1 and V is TRBV9; a weak D match, TRBD2 (5 bases). The CDR3 consists of 15 residues. Germline CDR1 SGDLS, CDR2 YYNGEE. Trimming stripped 2 bases from V and 5 bases from J, with 14 bases between. CDR3 DNA sequence: TGTGCCAGCAGCGTTACTAGTATCCAAAACAATGAGCAGTTCTTC. It encodes CASSVTSIQNNEQFF.

In its sample, this clonotype was seen many times. V gene TRBV20-1 combines with J gene TRBJ2-7; TRBD1 is a possible D gene (7 bases). The CDR3 loop spans 15 amino acids. The germline V and J ends were trimmed by 5 bases and 5 bases, with 22 bases remaining between them. In germline, CDR1 is DFQATT, CDR2 SNEGSKA (reference sequence). DNA of the CDR3: TGCAGTGCTCCAGAAGTCAGGGGGGTAGTTAACGAGCAGTACTTC. It yields the protein CSAPEVRGVVNEQYF.

This clonotype was seen at least ten times. The rearrangement uses TRBV7-2 and TRBJ1-2; perhaps TRBD1 as D (6 bases). There are 12 residues in the CDR3. Germline CDR1 reads SGHTA; CDR2 reads FQGNSA. V was shortened by 5 bases and J by 5 bases, with 9 bases between the two germline ends. The CDR3 sequence is CASSVTGYGYTF. DNA for the CDR3: TGTGCCAGCAGCGTAACAGGGTATGGCTACACCTTC.

This clonotype was recorded many times. The chain combines TRBV23-1 with TRBJ2-7; 10 bases align to TRBD1. TRBV23-1 is marked as an open reading frame, function uncertain. The CDR3 spans 15 residues. The V gene end was trimmed by 3 bases and the J gene end by 6 bases; junction bases not matched to a gene: 8. CDR3 residues: CASSHRRDRGFEQYF. The CDR3 DNA reads TGCGCCAGCAGTCACCGCCGGGACAGGGGTTTCGAGCAGTACTTC.

This clonotype was found many times. The rearrangement links TRBV5-1 to TRBJ2-1, with 12 bases identical to TRBD2. The CDR3 runs to 17 residues. CDR1 and CDR2 (germline): SGHRS, YFSETQ. The V gene end was trimmed by 1 base and the J gene end by 1 base; junction bases not matched to a gene: 3. The CDR3 DNA follows: TGCGCCAGCAGCTTGAGGCTAGCGGGGGGGTCCTACAATGAGCAGTTCTTC. Protein product: CASSLRLAGGSYNEQFF.

This chain connects TRBV29-1 to TRBJ1-1; no firm D call. CDR1 and CDR2 (germline): SQVTM, ANQGSEA. Trimming took off 4 bases at V and 8 bases at J, with 14 bases between the two ends. The CDR3 consists of 12 residues. The CDR3 is CSVVTQVGEAFF. DNA of the CDR3: TGCAGCGTTGTTACCCAGGTAGGAGAAGCTTTCTTT.

This clonotype occurred many times. This chain connects TRBV10-3 to TRBJ2-1; TRBD2 might be the D (6 bases). Germline V CDR1 and CDR2: ENHRY, SYGVKD. The CDR3 totals 15 residues. V lost 2 bases, J lost 5 bases, and 13 bases lay in between. The CDR3 DNA reads as TGTGCCATCAGTGAGACGAAAGGCGGGGACAATGAGCAGTTCTTC. Translated, it gives CAISETKGGDNEQFF.

The chain is built from TRBV20-1 and TRBJ1-2; D remains ambiguous. V was clipped by 0 bases and J by 5 bases, with 10 bases between them. This CDR3 is built from 13 residues. Germline CDR1 and CDR2: DFQATT and SNEGSKA (reference sequence). This CDR3 reads CSARDPRGYGYTF. The CDR3 DNA reads TGCAGTGCTAGAGACCCGCGGGGTTATGGCTACACCTTC.

This clonotype occurred many times. The V and J genes are TRBV18 and TRBJ1-3; D unclear. CDR3 length: 14 amino acids. Germline CDR1 KGHSH, CDR2 LQKENI. V dropped 2 bases and J dropped 4 bases, with 9 bases sitting between them. The CDR3 DNA is TGTGCCAGCTCACCAGTCGACGGGGGAAACACCATATATTTT. Protein: CASSPVDGGNTIYF. Combining the CDR3 with reference TRBV18 and TRBJ1-3 gives the whole variable domain NAGVMQNPRHLVRRRGQEARLRCSPMKGHSHVYWYRQLPEEGLKFMVYLQKENIIDESGMPKERFSAEFPKEGPSILRIQQVVRGDSAAYFCASSPVDGGNTIYFGEGSWLTVV.

This clonotype has just a few counts. The chain links TRBV7-6 to TRBJ2-7; TRBD1 matches 11 bases. This CDR3 is 15 amino acids long. Germline lookup yields CDR1 SGHVS and CDR2 FNYEAQ. V dropped 3 bases and J dropped 3; count of bases not matched to a gene: 4. The DNA for the CDR3 is TGTGCCAGCAGCTTTGCCGGGACAGGGGGCTACGAGCAGTACTTC. Residues: CASSFAGTGGYEQYF. Based on the CDR3 plus reference TRBV7-6 and TRBJ2-7, the full variable domain is GAGVSQSPRYKVTKRGQDVALRCDPISGHVSLYWYRQALGQGPEFLTYFNYEAQQDKSGLPNDRFSAERPEGSISTLTIQRTEQRDSAMYRCASSFAGTGGYEQYFGPGTRLTVT.

This clonotype showed up many times. This chain uses TRBV7-3 with TRBJ2-3, with a possible D match to TRBD2 (6 bases). This CDR3 has 15 residues. CDR1 is SGHTA and CDR2 is FQGTGA in the germline V gene. V lost 1 base and J 2 bases, leaving 10 bases between the germline ends. CDR3 loop: CASSLMGGPTDTQYF. The CDR3 DNA follows: TGTGCCAGCAGCTTAATGGGGGGTCCCACAGATACGCAGTATTTT.

The sample holds many counts of this clonotype. The V gene is TRBV6-5, the J gene TRBJ2-2; possibly TRBD2 for D (6 bases). V gave up 6 bases and J gave up 0 bases, with 14 bases separating them. Germline-derived CDR1 and CDR2 are MNHEY and SVGAGI. The CDR3 extends over 16 amino acids. CDR3 region: CASRRGLHANTGELFF. The DNA of the CDR3 is TGTGCCAGCAGGCGGGGACTCCACGCGAACACCGGGGAGCTGTTTTTT.

This clonotype was counted at least ten times. The chain employs TRBV6-5 and TRBJ1-1; a possible D gene is TRBD1 (5 bases). V was cut by 3 bases and J by 0 bases, with 8 bases left in between. Germline CDR1 is MNHEY and CDR2 is SVGAGI. The CDR3 loop spans 14 amino acids. The CDR3 is CASSYFRVNTEAFF. In DNA form, the CDR3 reads TGTGCCAGCAGTTATTTCAGGGTGAACACTGAAGCTTTCTTT.

In this sample, this clonotype turned up many times. The chain has TRBV20-1 and TRBJ2-7; 9 bases line up with TRBD1. CDR1 is DFQATT and CDR2 is SNEGSKA in the germline V gene (reference sequence). Trimming at V came to 7 bases and at J to 3 bases, leaving 10 bases not matched to a gene. The CDR3 runs to 14 residues. The CDR3 DNA reads as TGCAGTGTCAACTTACAGGGGGCGAGCTACGAGCAGTACTTC. Amino acid sequence: CSVNLQGASYEQYF.

This clonotype was detected ten times or more. The rearrangement joins TRBV20-1 to TRBJ2-4; 8 nucleotides line up with TRBD1. The CDR3 contains 14 residues. CDR1 is DFQATT, CDR2 SNEGSKA, per germline (reference sequence). The junction had 7 bases not matched to a gene; V was cut back by 6 bases and J by 3 bases. CDR3 residues: CSATDRGGKNIQYF. As DNA, the CDR3 is TGCAGTGCAACCGACAGGGGAGGCAAAAACATTCAGTACTTC.

This clonotype has a handful of counts. The chain carries TRBV11-1 and TRBJ2-2; TRBD2 aligns across 7 bases. Looked up from germline, CDR1 is SGHAT and CDR2 is FQDESV (reference sequence). The CDR3 has 13 amino acids. V dropped 3 bases and J dropped 5; count of bases not matched to a gene: 0. The DNA for the CDR3 is TGTGCCAGCAGCTTTAGCGGGACCGGGGAGCTGTTTTTT. Translated: CASSFSGTGELFF.